This T cell receptor beta chain was retrieved from a study of shared clonotypes between healthy human individuals (dated by TCRdb to the early 2020s). About the full investigation: A few men and two women, aged 18 to 49 years, made up the cohort. To increase sequencing depth and limit assay-specific biases, different laboratories used diverse techniques to prepare libraries and sequence TCR repertoires. Between about 0.9 and 9 billion PBMCs per donor were obtained by leukapheresis. For each donor, three plates each were used for CD4 naive and CD4 memory, two plates were used for CD8 naive, and one plate was used for CD8 memory. To estimate repertoire size and how much clonotypes are shared between individuals, the study performed deep sequencing of blood TCR repertoires from five healthy adults. What the research found in general, with its limitations: Roughly 5% of naive CD4, 3.5% of naive CD8, approximately 2.2% of memory CD4, and more than 0.35% of memory CD8 clonotypes were shared across a few donors. Pairwise subsampling led to the expectation that sequencing depth would affect the degree of clonotype sharing among donors. Incomplete sequencing was indicated by rarefaction of sorted-subset datasets, despite the large sequencing depth. Naive subsets generally had larger estimated clonotype richness than memory subsets. Clonotypes shared by all four sorted-subset donors showed higher generation probabilities than non-shared clonotypes. Sampling was limited to blood, and TCR repertoires in tissue likely differ from TCR repertoires in blood. Because the study included only a small number of donors, the genetic and exposure-history diversity represented was limited.

The donors were healthy, HIV-negative adults who had no recently reported acute infections or vaccinations. Every donor was a Caucasian adult residing in Nashville, Tennessee, USA. CD4+ T cells were enriched by magnetic negative selection; naive cells were then positively selected on CD45RA, and the negative fraction formed the memory subset. Blood was obtained by leukapheresis, after which PBMCs were separated by Ficoll-Histopaque density gradient centrifugation and cryopreserved in liquid nitrogen vapor phase. Analytical flow cytometry was used to check the purity and quantity of every magnetically sorted T cell population. Genomic DNA was isolated from each sorted fraction and quantified by UV absorbance on a Nanodrop 2000c. Concerning this clone itself: The target of this receptor is not known. Base qualities were left out, and no much larger clone turns up one base away.

TCR CDR3 regions were amplified from genomic DNA by multiplex PCR using the deep immunoSEQ assay. Extracted genomic DNA from each cell subset was spread evenly across all wells of several immunoSEQ 96-well plates, with each plate serving as a replicate. For sorted subsets, approximately 200 ng of genomic DNA, equivalent to 30,000 or so T cell genomes, went into each replicate PCR. Purified libraries were measured with a Qubit 3.0 fluorometer, size-checked on a Bioanalyzer 2100, and measured again with the KAPA Library Quantification kit. A separate single-read 150-cycle Illumina NextSeq 550 flow cell was used to sequence each immunoSEQ 96-well plate. The authors' analysis ran thus. Because only junctional sequences without quality scores were contained in the immunoSEQ output, filtering matching that applied to full-length reads could not be performed. Sequences were annotated with PyIR, a Python wrapper for IgBLAST v1.9, and V/J genes and CDR3 were assigned using IMGT germline references. Reads with weak V/J assignments (E-value above 1e-6), missing CDR3, stop codons, out-of-frame junctions, or ambiguous translated residues were removed. V3J clonotypes were defined as sequences sharing the same inferred V gene, J gene, and CDR3 amino acid sequence. The percentage overlap between two repertoires was calculated by dividing the number of shared unique clonotypes by the size of the smaller repertoire. Repertoire richness was assessed with RTK rarefaction, the Chao1 estimator, and Recon v2.1 estimates of unobserved clonotypes. For all TCRbeta clonotypes obtained by the gDNA method from several donors, generation probabilities were computed with OLGA. The source is immuneACCESS, and TCRdb retained only in-frame sequences with V and J called. Part of the clones is not carried over; for the studies checked, unresolved V genes explain less than half of this, and the remainder is unexplained. V and J calls and clone size follow that table, whereas D and trimming were derived from the DNA. In this sample the table shows roughly 2 million clones, roughly 96% of which occur a single time. The top ten clones comprise 0.1% to 0.15% of the sample.

The CDR3 starts with the cysteine, ends with the phenylalanine, and has 15 residues. CDR3 DNA is the only sequence kept; it has 45 bases, read in frame from the first base. Trimming accounts for 4 bases at V and 1 base at J, while the number of junction bases matched to no gene is 4. For CDR1 and CDR2, the germline V gene (reference sequence) lists SGHNT and YYREEE. The chain uses TRBV5-4 and TRBJ2-1; 8 of the junction bases match TRBD1. This clonotype was sampled from a man between 18 and 29 years old in good health. The sequencing sample was made of naive CD4+ T cells sorted from blood. The cell subset or site label for this specimen denotes: CD45RA+ positively selected. The nucleotides are TGTGCCAGCAGCCACACAGGGGGGTCCTACAATGAGCAGTTCTTC. This translates into CASSHTGGSYNEQFF.